A selection of T cell receptor beta chains follows, all from one sample in a study of cytomegalovirus exposure and HLA in healthy donors. Here immunoSEQ multiplex PCR was the method, and the copy in TCRdb shows in-frame clones only, minus some. The sample holds about 110,000 clones, around 75% seen once. The sequenced material came from PBMCs. Receptor source: a man aged 35 to 55 in good health and CMV-seronegative. Both conserved end residues are part of each CDR3. The D gene is left open where the match is weak. Size values are once, few and many counts, or a class for expanded clones, and some rows have none.

clone size,V gene,J gene,D gene,CDR3 protein,CDR3 DNA
NA,TRBV5-1,TRBJ2-3,NA,CASSLGPPSTDTQYF,TGCGCCAGCAGCTTGGGGCCCCCGTCGACAGATACGCAGTATTTT
NA,TRBV6-1,TRBJ2-7,NA,CASSDLQGIGEQYF,TGTGCCAGCAGTGACCTGCAGGGGATAGGCGAGCAGTACTTC
NA,TRBV28,TRBJ1-3,NA,CASSLAGGARNTIYF,TGTGCCAGCAGCCTAGCGGGGGGCGCCCGAAACACCATATATTTT
NA,TRBV5-1,TRBJ2-7,TRBD1,CASSYTGTGVTREQYF,TGCGCCAGCAGTTACACTGGGACAGGGGTTACGAGGGAGCAGTACTTC
NA,TRBV5-1,TRBJ2-1,TRBD2,CASSLRIAGAIISYNEQFF,TGCGCCAGCAGCTTGAGGATAGCGGGGGCCATCATCTCCTACAATGAGCAGTTCTTC
NA,TRBV5-1,TRBJ2-5,NA,CASSLAQSQETQYF,TGCGCCAGCAGCTTGGCACAGTCCCAAGAGACCCAGTACTTC
NA,TRBV18,TRBJ1-2,NA,CASSPIAENYGYTF,TGTGCCAGCTCACCAATTGCGGAAAACTATGGCTACACCTTC
NA,TRBV6-1,TRBJ1-6,NA,CASSRDSYNSPLHF,TGTGCCAGCAGTCGTGACAGCTATAATTCACCCCTCCACTTT
NA,TRBV5-1,TRBJ1-1,NA,CASSLDPIQNTEAFF,TGCGCCAGCAGCTTGGATCCAATACAGAACACTGAAGCTTTCTTT
NA,TRBV19,TRBJ1-2,NA,CASSNQGGYGYTF,TGTGCCAGTAGTAATCAGGGTGGTTATGGCTACACCTTC
NA,TRBV19,TRBJ1-1,NA,CASSIGRGPSREAFF,TGTGCCAGTAGTATAGGGCGGGGACCTAGCCGTGAAGCTTTCTTT
NA,TRBV9,TRBJ1-3,NA,CASSAKIQGLGNTIYF,TGTGCCAGCAGCGCAAAAATCCAGGGGTTGGGAAACACCATATATTTT
NA,TRBV10-3,TRBJ2-5,TRBD2,CAISEPLTSGSQETQYF,TGTGCCATCAGTGAACCGCTGACTAGCGGGAGCCAAGAGACCCAGTACTTC
NA,TRBV28,TRBJ2-1,TRBD2,CASSLIAGGRNEQFF,TGTGCCAGCAGTTTAATAGCGGGGGGGCGTAATGAGCAGTTCTTC
few,TRBV14,TRBJ2-7,NA,CASSPLGSSYEQYF,TGTGCCAGCAGCCCACTAGGGAGCTCCTACGAGCAGTACTTC
NA,TRBV15,TRBJ2-1,TRBD2,CATSRQTSGGLLYNEQFF,TGTGCCACCAGCAGACAAACTAGCGGGGGGTTACTTTACAATGAGCAGTTCTTC
NA,TRBV25-1,TRBJ1-1,TRBD1,CASSGPRRGSVDTEAFF,TGTGCCAGCAGTGGGCCTCGCAGGGGGTCGGTCGACACTGAAGCTTTCTTT
NA,TRBV5-1,TRBJ2-1,NA,CASSFGTRVYNEQFF,TGCGCCAGCAGCTTCGGGACTCGAGTCTACAATGAGCAGTTCTTC
NA,TRBV19,TRBJ2-3,NA,CASSITGLDTQYF,TGTGCCAGTAGTATCACCGGGTTAGATACGCAGTATTTT
once,TRBV7-9,TRBJ2-2,NA,CSSRPAGGELFF,TGTTCCAGCAGACCAGCGGGCGGGGAGCTGTTTTTT
NA,TRBV19,TRBJ2-2,NA,CASTPDGGSGELFF,TGTGCCAGTACCCCGGACGGAGGCTCCGGGGAGCTGTTTTTT
NA,TRBV7-6,TRBJ2-1,TRBD2,CASSLEAGGLTDEQFF,TGTGCCAGCAGCTTAGAAGCGGGGGGCCTCACCGATGAGCAGTTCTTC
NA,TRBV7-2,TRBJ2-4,TRBD1,CASSSGQDETKNIQYF,TGTGCCAGCAGCTCGGGACAGGACGAAACCAAAAACATTCAGTACTTC
NA,TRBV7-2,TRBJ2-3,NA,CASSLTHRGTQYF,TGTGCCAGCAGCCTAACCCATAGAGGTACGCAGTATTTT
NA,TRBV6-1,TRBJ1-5,NA,CASSETGAQPQHF,TGTGCCAGCAGTGAAACAGGAGCTCAGCCCCAGCATTTT
NA,TRBV19,TRBJ2-3,NA,CASSPRAGRGDTQYF,TGTGCCAGTAGTCCTCGAGCGGGTCGGGGAGATACGCAGTATTTT
NA,TRBV19,TRBJ2-5,TRBD2,CASSIQYQAGETQYF,TGTGCCAGTAGCATACAATATCAAGCGGGGGAGACCCAGTACTTC
NA,TRBV29-1,TRBJ2-7,TRBD1,CSVRTGRSYEQYF,TGCAGCGTGCGGACAGGCCGCTCCTACGAGCAGTACTTC
NA,TRBV29-1,TRBJ1-3,NA,CSVYRVNSGNTIYF,TGCAGCGTCTACCGGGTCAACTCTGGAAACACCATATATTTT
few,TRBV5-1,TRBJ2-5,NA,CASSLVGLPTETQYF,TGCGCCAGCAGCTTGGTCGGTCTACCTACGGAGACCCAGTACTTC
NA,TRBV7-9,TRBJ2-3,TRBD2,CASSSIGLAGFYSTDTQYF,TGTGCCAGCAGCTCGATAGGACTAGCGGGGTTCTATAGCACAGATACGCAGTATTTT
NA,TRBV10-3,TRBJ2-7,TRBD1,CAISRGQGAGLGEQYF,TGTGCCATCAGTCGTGGACAGGGGGCAGGTCTAGGGGAGCAGTACTTC
once,TRBV5-4,TRBJ1-4,NA,CATSSAGTSNEKLFF,TGTGCCACCTCAAGCGCCGGGACATCTAATGAAAAACTGTTTTTT
NA,TRBV5-6,TRBJ2-4,NA,CASSLETGYLSKNIQYF,TGTGCCAGCAGCTTGGAAACAGGGTATCTGTCCAAAAACATTCAGTACTTC
few,TRBV6-5,TRBJ1-2,NA,CASSYDSSGVNGYTF,TGTGCCAGCAGTTACGATTCCTCAGGGGTTAATGGCTACACCTTC
NA,TRBV19,TRBJ1-1,NA,CASSTTENTEAFF,TGTGCCAGTAGTACGACAGAGAACACTGAAGCTTTCTTT
few,TRBV5-4,TRBJ2-5,TRBD2,CASGGAGGVEETQYF,TGTGCCAGCGGCGGGGCGGGGGGAGTTGAGGAGACCCAGTACTTC
NA,TRBV5-1,TRBJ1-1,TRBD1,CASSLVAGGNTEAFF,TGCGCCAGCAGCTTGGTGGCAGGGGGGAACACTGAAGCTTTCTTT
NA,TRBV19,TRBJ1-2,TRBD1,CASSPDRGWNGYTF,TGTGCCAGTAGCCCGGACAGGGGCTGGAATGGCTACACCTTC
NA,TRBV7-2,TRBJ2-1,NA,CASSSPPGRVKYNEQFF,TGTGCCAGCAGCTCTCCGCCGGGCAGGGTAAAGTACAATGAGCAGTTCTTC
NA,TRBV5-1,TRBJ2-3,TRBD1,CASSPDRGPQYF,TGCGCCAGCAGCCCCGACAGGGGGCCGCAGTATTTT
NA,TRBV5-1,TRBJ1-1,TRBD1,CASSLTGGAATEAFF,TGCGCCAGCAGCCTGACAGGGGGCGCGGCTACTGAAGCTTTCTTT
NA,TRBV5-6,TRBJ2-7,NA,CASSLGGSPSYEQYF,TGTGCCAGCAGCTTGGGCGGATCTCCCTCCTACGAGCAGTACTTC
NA,TRBV5-1,TRBJ1-1,TRBD1,CASSLGTGGAGTEAFF,TGCGCCAGCAGCTTGGGGACAGGGGGCGCGGGGACTGAAGCTTTCTTT
NA,TRBV2,TRBJ2-7,TRBD1,CASSVVLFGTESYEQYF,TGTGCCAGCAGTGTCGTGCTGTTTGGGACAGAGTCCTACGAGCAGTACTTC
NA,TRBV9,TRBJ2-7,TRBD2,CASSAVSGGHGNEQYF,TGTGCCAGCAGCGCAGTTAGCGGGGGCCATGGAAACGAGCAGTACTTC
NA,TRBV6-6,TRBJ1-6,TRBD1,CASSAGQIDNSPLHF,TGTGCCAGCAGCGCGGGACAGATTGATAATTCACCCCTCCACTTT
NA,TRBV6-1,TRBJ1-2,NA,CASSEIRGGGGYTF,TGTGCCAGCAGTGAAATCAGGGGAGGGGGTGGCTACACCTTC
few,TRBV19,TRBJ2-3,NA,CASSIWARTDTQYF,TGTGCCAGTAGTATCTGGGCTCGCACAGATACGCAGTATTTT
NA,TRBV11-1,TRBJ2-3,NA,CASSFRLSGPQYF,TGTGCCAGCAGTTTCCGACTTAGCGGCCCGCAGTATTTT
few,TRBV10-2,TRBJ1-1,NA,CASSEPGTEAFF,TGCGCCAGCAGTGAACCAGGGACTGAAGCTTTCTTT
NA,TRBV6-6,TRBJ1-3,NA,CASSYSAGSGNTIYF,TGTGCCAGCAGTTACTCGGCAGGATCTGGAAACACCATATATTTT
NA,TRBV4-2,TRBJ2-6,NA,CASSQDRTNSGANVLTF,TGTGCCAGCAGCCAAGACAGGACTAACTCTGGGGCCAACGTCCTGACTTTC